This T cell receptor beta chain emerged from a study of PD-1 blockade in classical Hodgkin lymphoma. A note on this clone: Antigen: not known.

The study, taken as a whole, reports: At baseline, newly diagnosed patients reportedly showed less TCR diversity than healthy donors. Sources of repertoire differences remain undefined, possibly disease activity or prior therapy.

Trimming shortened V by 2 bases and J by 5 bases, and 12 bases separated the two germline ends. The CDR3 spans 14 residues. Germline-derived CDR1 and CDR2 are MNHNS and SASEGT. Data came from immunoSEQ multiplex PCR; TCRdb stores just in-frame clones and leaves some out. The sample comprises 17,000 or so clones, approximately 84% of which are singletons, and 8% to 9.5% rests with the top ten. The time point denotes: newly diagnosed, previously untreated cHL patient sample. Untreated, newly diagnosed classical Hodgkin lymphoma PBMCs served for comparison. This TCR derives from a human donor with classical Hodgkin lymphoma. The chain recombines TRBV6-1 with TRBJ2-5; D is possibly TRBD2 (6 bases). Sequencing was performed on peripheral blood mononuclear cells (PBMCs). The CDR3 region is CASSEFGGGETQYF. For the CDR3, the DNA is TGTGCCAGCAGTGAATTCGGGGGTGGGGAGACCCAGTACTTC.